This T cell receptor (beta chain) was found in a study of T-cell memory formation after mild COVID-19. For the study at large: For the most part, TCR clusters were specific to one donor.

One entry per CDR3 protein results from TCRdb running MiXCR on the 5' RACE reads. In the table there are approximately 570,000 distinct CDR3 sequences, 18% of which are singletons. Trimming cost V 3 bases and J 4 bases, with 15 bases left between them. This CDR3 contains 15 residues. Germline assignment: CDR1 ENHRY and CDR2 SYGVKD. A word on this clonotype: Its antigen is still unknown.

General study findings and limits: The pre-infection memory compartment contained some responding clones, suggesting cross-reactive memory joined. Chiefly within CM and EM were the contracting CD4+ clones; CD8+ ones were within EMRA.

The rearrangement joins TRBV10-3 to TRBJ1-1; D is ambiguous. Sequenced material: PBMCs or a T cell subset sorted from them (not recorded which). This receptor was obtained from an adult woman who had mild COVID-19 (a few samples of this study predate the infection). Cell type and time point are not known. DNA for the CDR3: TGTGCCATCAGTGAAAGATCTCCTCGGGGCACTGAAGCTTTCTTT. Its protein product is CAISERSPRGTEAFF.